This T cell receptor beta chain was documented in a study of shared clonotypes between healthy human individuals. Study-wide points: Against clonotypes common to all four donors, non-shared ones had lower generation probabilities. Sampling covered nothing but blood. Tissue TCR repertoires likely differ from those found in blood.

A note on this clone: Its antigen remains unknown.

Trimming removed 5 bases from V and 7 bases from J; junction bases left unmatched: 6. The CDR3 contains 13 residues. Germline loops: CDR1 GTSNPN, CDR2 SVGIG (reference sequence). Authors' methods: Junction-only immunoSEQ data arrived without quality scores, meaning filtering differed. Only in-frame clones appear in the TCRdb table, and some are missing; sequencing was by immunoSEQ multiplex PCR. The DNA gave D and trimming, while V, J and clone size come from that table. The table shows under 2,000,000 clones, with about 95% occurring only once. CD45RO-negative cells were positively selected for CCR7, leaving out terminally differentiated effector memory CD45RA+ cells.

Sequencing was performed on naive CD8+ T cells sorted from blood. The TCR originated in a man between 18 and 35 years old in good health. V and J are TRBV30 and TRBJ2-1; 9 bases line up with TRBD1. The CDR3 DNA is TGTGCCTGGCCTCTGGGACAGGGTAATGAGCAGTTCTTC. As protein: CAWPLGQGNEQFF.